A single sample gave rise to the 8 T cell receptor beta chains below, sequenced in a study of post-analysis software for immune sequencing data. General observations from the study: Controls showed lower frequencies than patients for several TRBV segments, and TRBV5-6, TRBV5-1 and TRBV20-1 were among these.

These receptors are not linked to any known antigen. Each TCR beta cDNA library carried unique molecular identifiers. Each CDR3 protein gets one entry after TCRdb re-called the PCR reads with MiXCR. The data contain roughly 800,000 distinct CDR3 sequences, around 27% of them seen just once; the ten biggest clones take up approximately 0.6%. The source material was blood. Receptor source: a girl between 5 and 17 years old with multiple sclerosis.

This clonotype was counted a few times. This sequence joins TRBV29-1 and TRBJ2-3; D is unclear. V was shortened by 2 bases and J by 5 bases, with 8 bases between the two germline ends. CDR1 SQVTM and CDR2 ANQGSEA come from the germline V gene. The CDR3 has 12 amino acids. The CDR3 nucleotides are TGCAGCGTTGAAATGGGCGGAGATACGCAGTATTTT. It translates to CSVEMGGDTQYF.

This clonotype was recorded a few times. The chain is built from TRBV20-1 and TRBJ2-5; D remains ambiguous. CDR3 size: 13 residues. The germline V gene encodes CDR1 DFQATT and CDR2 SNEGSKA (reference sequence). V shed 3 bases and J shed 1 base, with 9 bases lying between them. The CDR3 nucleotides read TGCAGTGCTAGGGTAACATTCCAAGAGACCCAGTACTTC. Translated: CSARVTFQETQYF.

The chain couples TRBV10-2 to TRBJ1-1; the D gene is possibly TRBD1 (5 bases). Germline V lookup: CDR1 WSHSY, CDR2 SAAADI. V lost 4 bases and J 5 bases, leaving 17 bases between the germline ends. The CDR3 runs to 15 residues. CDR3 DNA: TGCGCCAGCAGTGCCCGTTTGGGGGGTTGGACTGAAGCTTTCTTT. Protein product: CASSARLGGWTEAFF.

This clonotype has a handful of counts. V usage is TRBV12-3 or TRBV12-4 and J usage is TRBJ2-1; perhaps D is TRBD1 or TRBD2 (6 bases each). The CDR3 has 15 residues. Trimming removed 3 bases at V and 8 bases at J, with 17 bases between. This chain's CDR3 is CASSFYRRGADEQFF. CDR3 coding DNA: TGTGCCAGCAGTTTTTATCGAAGGGGGGCGGATGAGCAGTTCTTC.

The chain recombines TRBV6-6 with TRBJ2-1; D possibly uses TRBD1 or TRBD2 (5 bases each). CDR1 MNHNY and CDR2 SVGAGI come from the germline V gene (reference sequence). This CDR3 contains 15 residues. Trimming shortened V by 2 bases and J by 1 base, and 9 bases separated the two germline ends. CDR3: CASSYGGMSYNEQFF. CDR3 nucleotides: TGTGCCAGCAGTTACGGGGGTATGTCCTACAATGAGCAGTTCTTC.

The V and J genes are TRBV7-2 and TRBJ2-3, with 8 nucleotides matching TRBD1. There are 16 residues in the CDR3. V lost 6 bases and J lost 4; bases outside the gene matches: 12. Germline CDR1 is SGHTA and CDR2 is FQGNSA. The CDR3: CASSQGARPVADTQYF. The CDR3 DNA reads TGTGCCAGCAGTCAGGGGGCCCGGCCCGTCGCAGATACGCAGTATTTT.

The V call is TRBV6-1, the J call TRBJ2-3; D is perhaps TRBD1 (5 bases). Germline CDR1 and CDR2: MNHNS and SASEGT. This CDR3 is 13 amino acids long. Trimming shortened V by 3 bases and J by 9 bases, and 13 bases separated the two germline ends. DNA for the CDR3: TGTGCCAGCAGTGAGTTATGGGCAGGGACGCAGTATTTT. Amino acids: CASSELWAGTQYF.

The V and J genes are TRBV12-3 or TRBV12-4 and TRBJ2-3; D tentatively reads TRBD1 or TRBD2 (8 bases each). Deletions cut 6 bases from V and 2 bases from J, with 21 bases between. The CDR3 spans 17 residues. The chain's CDR3 is CASSRGRGASNTDTQYF. The CDR3 nucleotides read TGTGCCAGCAGCAGGGGGCGGGGGGCGTCGAACACAGATACGCAGTATTTT.